These 23 T cell receptor beta chains came from one sample sequenced in a study of cytomegalovirus exposure and HLA in healthy donors. A multiplex PCR was run with 60 Vbeta primers and 13 Jbeta primers. Profiled with immunoSEQ multiplex PCR; TCRdb holds only in-frame clones, not every one. The sample yields around 150,000 clones, approximately 79% seen once. What was sequenced was PBMCs. The receptors come from a middle-aged man in good health and CMV-seropositive.

The chain is built from TRBV9 and TRBJ2-4; D is uncertain. Germline values: CDR1 SGDLS, CDR2 YYNGEE. V dropped 4 bases and J dropped 0 bases, with 14 bases sitting between them. The CDR3 loop spans 16 amino acids. Written as DNA, the CDR3 is TGTGCCAGCAGCCGTGACATCGGTTTAGCCAAAAACATTCAGTACTTC. This encodes CASSRDIGLAKNIQYF. Drawing the rest from reference TRBV9 and TRBJ2-4, the complete variable domain is DSGVTQTPKHLITATGQRVTLRCSPRSGDLSVYWYQQSLDQGLQFLIQYYNGEERAKGNILERFSAQQFPDLHSELNLSSLELGDSALYFCASSRDIGLAKNIQYFGAGTRLSVL.

The CDR3 spells CASRGNRGPLRSPLHF. The CDR3, as DNA: TGTGCCAGCAGAGGGAACAGGGGGCCCCTAAGGTCACCCCTCCACTTT. V is TRBV11-3 and J is TRBJ1-6; 9 bases agree with TRBD1. CDR1 is SGHNT and CDR2 is YENEEA in the germline V gene. CDR3 length: 16 residues. The V and J ends lost 6 bases and 10 bases, in that order; junction bases with no gene match: 13.

The chain is built from TRBV25-1 and TRBJ1-5, with D unresolved. V dropped 5 bases and J dropped 1 base, with 15 bases sitting between them. CDR1 and CDR2 from the germline V gene are MGHDK and SYGVNS. The CDR3 length is 16 residues. This CDR3 is CASSYLMAGSNQPQHF. As DNA, the CDR3 is TGTGCCAGCAGTTACTTGATGGCGGGGAGCAATCAGCCCCAGCATTTT.

V is TRBV7-9 and J is TRBJ1-1, with 7 positions matching TRBD1. Unmatched junction bases numbered 7, after V lost 3 bases and J lost 6 bases. CDR3 length: 14 residues. Germline CDR1 and CDR2: SEHNR and FQNEAQ (reference sequence). In DNA form, the CDR3 reads TGTGCCAGCAGCTTCTCCCCCCAGGGGGCTGAAGCTTTCTTT. Translating gives CASSFSPQGAEAFF. Full variable domain (remainder filled in from reference TRBV7-9 and TRBJ1-1): DTGVSQNPRHKITKRGQNVTFRCDPISEHNRLYWYRQTLGQGPEFLTYFQNEAQLEKSRLLSDRFSAERPKGSFSTLEIQRTEQGDSAMYLCASSFSPQGAEAFFGQGTRLTVV.

The chain recombines TRBV4-1 with TRBJ2-1; 13 positions match TRBD2. J gave up 8 bases and V 3 bases, and 7 bases lay outside the gene matches. The CDR3 totals 16 residues. Germline CDR1 is MGHRA and CDR2 is YSYEKL. CDR3 nucleotides: TGCGCCAGCAGCCACCGGACTAGCGGGGGTGGAGATGAGCAGTTCTTC. The encoded protein is CASSHRTSGGGDEQFF.

This rearrangement joins TRBV5-1 to TRBJ1-3, with a weak D call TRBD1 (5 bases). The CDR3 runs to 13 residues. Looked up from germline, CDR1 is SGHRS and CDR2 is YFSETQ. V was trimmed by 0 bases and J by 6 bases, leaving 7 bases between them. The CDR3 loop is CASSLAGQNTIYF. CDR3 coding DNA: TGCGCCAGCAGCTTGGCAGGGCAAAACACCATATATTTT.

The gene calls are TRBV5-1 and TRBJ2-7; 12 nucleotides line up with TRBD1. Germline values: CDR1 SGHRS, CDR2 YFSETQ. V shed 4 bases and J 4 bases; nucleotides not matched to a gene: 15. The CDR3 length is 18 residues. As DNA, the CDR3 is TGCGCCAGCAGCCCGGAAGGGACAGGGGGCGGAAGGCCTTACGAGCAGTACTTC. It encodes CASSPEGTGGGRPYEQYF.

The genes are TRBV5-5 and TRBJ2-7; no reliable D call. The CDR3 contains 13 residues. Deletions cut 1 base from V and 0 bases from J, with 5 bases between. Germline loops: CDR1 SGHKS, CDR2 YYEKEE (reference sequence). The CDR3 DNA reads TGTGCCAGCAGCTTGCGTCTCTCCTACGAGCAGTACTTC. Amino acids: CASSLRLSYEQYF.

The chain has TRBV18 and TRBJ1-2; 9 positions match TRBD1. CDR3 length equals 13 residues. V trimming: 4 bases; J trimming: 6 bases; junction bases outside the gene matches: 3. CDR1 KGHSH and CDR2 LQKENI come from the germline V gene. DNA for the CDR3: TGTGCCAGCTCACAAACAGGGGGCGATGGCTACACCTTC. Translating gives CASSQTGGDGYTF. The complete variable domain, with remaining parts taken from reference TRBV18 and TRBJ1-2, reads NAGVMQNPRHLVRRRGQEARLRCSPMKGHSHVYWYRQLPEEGLKFMVYLQKENIIDESGMPKERFSAEFPKEGPSILRIQQVVRGDSAAYFCASSQTGGDGYTFGSGTRLTVV.

The chain links TRBV5-1 to TRBJ2-1; 9 bases map to TRBD1. This CDR3 contains 13 residues. Germline assignment: CDR1 SGHRS and CDR2 YFSETQ. V lost 4 bases to trimming and J lost 6 bases; unmatched junction nucleotides: 2. CDR3 loop: CASSMGQGNEQFF. For the CDR3, the DNA is TGCGCCAGCAGCATGGGACAGGGCAATGAGCAGTTCTTC.

Comment on this clone: One end of the junction is discordant with germline, which a read error may explain. This sample also contains other DNA sequences that code for the same CDR3. The chain couples TRBV2 to TRBJ1-5; D remains unclear. Germline CDR1 reads SNHLY; CDR2 reads FYNNEI. This CDR3 region has 12 residues. In DNA form, the CDR3 reads TGTGCCAGCAGTGACCCTAATCAACCCCAGCATTTT. This translates into CASSDPNQPQHF.

This clone was detected only a few times. V is TRBV7-6 and J is TRBJ2-7; tentative D call: TRBD1 (6 bases). V lost 3 bases, J lost 4 bases, and 13 bases lay in between. There are 14 residues in the CDR3. Germline CDR1 SGHVS, CDR2 FNYEAQ. The chain's CDR3 is CASSFGQRSYEQYF. The CDR3 DNA reads as TGTGCCAGCAGCTTTGGACAGCGCTCATACGAGCAGTACTTC.

V is TRBV7-9 and J is TRBJ2-7; 9 bases map to TRBD1. The CDR3 loop spans 14 amino acids. Trimming removed 4 bases from V and 6 bases from J; junction bases left unmatched: 7. Germline loops: CDR1 SEHNR, CDR2 FQNEAQ (reference sequence). CDR3 coding DNA: TGTGCCAGCAGCTCCGACAGGGGGGAGATCGAGCAGTACTTC. Protein sequence: CASSSDRGEIEQYF.

The chain has TRBV7-2 and TRBJ1-6; no clear D gene. From germline, CDR1 is SGHTA and CDR2 FQGNSA. Trimming removed 0 bases from V and 8 bases from J, with 8 bases in between. This CDR3 has 14 residues. The CDR3: CASSLAGGDSPLHF. As DNA, the CDR3 is TGTGCCAGCAGCTTAGCCGGCGGGGATTCACCCCTCCACTTT.

The gene calls are TRBV9 and TRBJ2-7; D is possibly TRBD2 (6 bases). The CDR3 has 14 amino acids. Looked up from germline, CDR1 is SGDLS and CDR2 is YYNGEE. Trimming pared 0 bases from V and 5 bases from J, leaving 12 bases between. CDR3 in DNA: TGTGCCAGCAGCGTAGGCGGGGTTGGGAACGAGCAGTACTTC. This gives the protein CASSVGGVGNEQYF.

The rearrangement links TRBV7-3 to TRBJ2-7; 7 bases map to TRBD1. Trimming at V came to 0 bases and at J to 4 bases, leaving 6 bases not matched to a gene. CDR1 is SGHTA, CDR2 FQGTGA, per germline. The length of the CDR3 is 15 residues. The CDR3, as DNA: TGTGCCAGCAGCTTAACAGGGGGCGACGGGTACGAGCAGTACTTC. It yields the protein CASSLTGGDGYEQYF.

By frequency in the sample, this clone is medium-sized (0.01 to 0.1%). The J gene is TRBJ1-2, the V gene TRBV9; possible D gene TRBD1, 5 bases. The CDR3 consists of 13 residues. Germline assignment: CDR1 SGDLS and CDR2 YYNGEE. V was cut by 10 bases and J by 4 bases, with 17 bases left in between. The CDR3 loop is CAPKGFQSYGYTF. The CDR3 bases are TGTGCCCCCAAGGGGTTCCAGTCCTATGGCTACACCTTC.

This clone was observed a few times. J is TRBJ1-2 and V is TRBV6-6; 11 bases fit TRBD1. V lost 7 bases and J lost 4; bases outside the gene matches: 11. The CDR3 runs to 16 residues. Germline V gene data show CDR1 as MNHNY and CDR2 as SVGAGI (reference sequence). The CDR3, as DNA: TGTGCCAGCACCCCGTCGGGGACAGGGGGATTCTATGGCTACACCTTC. Protein sequence: CASTPSGTGGFYGYTF.

The genes are TRBV7-8 and TRBJ2-3; D is unresolved. The germline V gene encodes CDR1 SGHVS and CDR2 FQNEAQ. The CDR3 consists of 17 residues. V lost 6 bases and J 1 base, leaving 20 bases between the germline ends. The chain's CDR3 is CASRNRVVGEGTDTQYF. The DNA of the CDR3 is TGTGCCAGCAGAAACCGTGTGGTGGGCGAAGGCACAGATACGCAGTATTTT. Looking up the rest from reference TRBV7-8 and TRBJ2-3 gives the full variable domain: GAGVSQSPRYKVAKRGQDVALRCDPISGHVSLFWYQQALGQGPEFLTYFQNEAQLDKSGLPSDRFFAERPEGSVSTLKIQRTQQEDSAVYLCASRNRVVGEGTDTQYFGPGTRLTVL.

The chain employs TRBV27 and TRBJ1-1, with TRBD1 matching over 7 bases. With V trimmed by 6 bases and J by 8 bases, 9 bases remained unmatched. The V gene's germline CDR1 is MNHEY and CDR2 SMNVEV (reference sequence). The CDR3 has 13 residues. CDR3 DNA sequence: TGTGCCAGCAGAGGGACAGAATACTTCGAAGCTTTCTTT. Translated: CASRGTEYFEAFF.

The chain uses TRBV5-6 and TRBJ1-2; TRBD1 agrees at 9 bases. The length of the CDR3 is 14 residues. Germline CDR1 reads SGHDT; CDR2 reads YYEEEE. Trimming at V came to 4 bases and at J to 2 bases, leaving 3 bases not matched to a gene. As DNA, the CDR3 is TGTGCCAGCAGCGGGGACAGGGAAAACTATGGCTACACCTTC. The encoded protein is CASSGDRENYGYTF.

This clone has just a few counts. This chain uses TRBV5-1 with TRBJ2-2; 10 positions agree with TRBD1. V lost 2 bases, J lost 3 bases, and 4 bases stayed unmatched. The CDR3 contains 16 residues. Germline lookup yields CDR1 SGHRS and CDR2 YFSETQ. CDR3 DNA: TGCGCCAGCAGCTTTGGGGACAGGGGACACACCGGGGAGCTGTTTTTT. Its protein is CASSFGDRGHTGELFF.

There are a few counts of this clone. The V call is TRBV19, the J call TRBJ1-5, with 7 bases identical to TRBD1. From germline, CDR1 is LNHDA and CDR2 SQIVND (reference sequence). CDR3 length: 18 amino acids. Trimming cost V 7 bases and J 6 bases; bases outside gene matches: 21. This CDR3 is CASIGDLRQGSIGQPQHF. CDR3 nucleotide sequence: TGTGCCAGTATTGGAGACCTCAGACAGGGCTCAATCGGTCAGCCCCAGCATTTT.